This T cell receptor beta chain was captured by sequencing in a study of CD8 T cells in ankylosing spondylitis. Of note for this clonotype: The target antigen is unknown.

V trimming: 3 bases; J trimming: 3 bases; junction bases outside the gene matches: 9. Germline-derived CDR1 and CDR2 are SGHRS and YFSETQ. The CDR3 contains 17 residues. Study-level findings and limits: Previously reported in reactive arthritis synovial fluid and blood were some of the motif variants. There was a TCR beta motif, made of 7 or 8 highly homologous variants, that appeared characteristic of ankylosing spondylitis blood. Peripheral blood samples showed relatively rare disease-linked clones, and these clones were CD8+.

TCRdb called the 5' RACE reads again in MiXCR, with one record for every CDR3 protein. The sample has a few hundred thousand distinct CDR3 sequences; 20% to 25% are singletons. This sequence was found in a male donor with ankylosing spondylitis. The chain carries TRBV5-1 and TRBJ1-1; 12 bases map to TRBD1. What was sequenced was blood, either unsorted or a sorted T cell fraction (not recorded which). CDR3: CASSSPGQGAPDTEAFF. The CDR3 coding sequence is TGCGCCAGCAGCTCGCCGGGACAGGGGGCCCCGGACACTGAAGCTTTCTTT.